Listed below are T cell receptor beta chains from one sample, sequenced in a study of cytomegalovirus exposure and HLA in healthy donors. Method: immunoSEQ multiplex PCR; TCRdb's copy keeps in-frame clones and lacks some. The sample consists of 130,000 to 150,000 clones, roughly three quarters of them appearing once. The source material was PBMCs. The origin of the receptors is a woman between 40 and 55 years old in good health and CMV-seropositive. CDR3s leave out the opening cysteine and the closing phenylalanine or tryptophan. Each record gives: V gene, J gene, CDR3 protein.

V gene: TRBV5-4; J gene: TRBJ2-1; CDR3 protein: ASSSGQGSYNEQF
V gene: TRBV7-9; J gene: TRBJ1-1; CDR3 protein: ASSPGQVATTEAF
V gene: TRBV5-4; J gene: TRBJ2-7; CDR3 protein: ASSLEGTGTGRLQY
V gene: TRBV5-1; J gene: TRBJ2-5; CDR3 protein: ASSLSGGQETQY
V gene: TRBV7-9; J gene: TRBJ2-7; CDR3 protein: ASSQPGGPYEQY
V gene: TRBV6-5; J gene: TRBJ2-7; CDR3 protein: ASSFTGSFYEQY
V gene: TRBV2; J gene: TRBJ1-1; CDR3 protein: ASTLKTAPALVEAF
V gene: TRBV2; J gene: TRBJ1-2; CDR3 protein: ASSGEDRAYT
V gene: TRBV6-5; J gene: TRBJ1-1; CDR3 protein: ASSQTGGRTEAF
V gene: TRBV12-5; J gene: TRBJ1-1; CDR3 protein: ASGLTGAVSRTEAF
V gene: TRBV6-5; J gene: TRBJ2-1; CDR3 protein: ASRSDRGHWNEQF
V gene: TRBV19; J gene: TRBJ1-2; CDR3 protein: ASSIGQVFNYGYT
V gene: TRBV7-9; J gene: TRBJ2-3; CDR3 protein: ASSKSSTDTQY
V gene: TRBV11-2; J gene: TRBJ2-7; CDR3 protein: ASRTGTSSYEQY
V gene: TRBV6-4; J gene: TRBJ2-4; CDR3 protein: ASTGVDKNIQY
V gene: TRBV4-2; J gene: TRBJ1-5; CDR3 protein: ASSQEFGDSQH
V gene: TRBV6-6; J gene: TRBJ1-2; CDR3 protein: ASRKEDHYGYT
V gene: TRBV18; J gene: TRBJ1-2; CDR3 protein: ASSPEGFEGYT
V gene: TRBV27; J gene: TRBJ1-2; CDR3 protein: ASSPSSTGSGGYT
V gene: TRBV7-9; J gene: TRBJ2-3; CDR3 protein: ASSLVWATTDTQY
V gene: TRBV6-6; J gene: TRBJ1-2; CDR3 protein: ASSRSGGIYGYT
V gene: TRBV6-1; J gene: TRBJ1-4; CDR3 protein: ASNAGTTNEKLF
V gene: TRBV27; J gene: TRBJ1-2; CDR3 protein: ASTPRGREGGYT
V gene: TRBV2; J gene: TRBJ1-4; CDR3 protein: ASSEYEGQANEKLF
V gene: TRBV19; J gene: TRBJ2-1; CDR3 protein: ASRMGGSSYNEQF
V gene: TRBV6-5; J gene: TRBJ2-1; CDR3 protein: ASSQGTSGGSQQF
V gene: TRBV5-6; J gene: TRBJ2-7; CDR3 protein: ASSLKYRGEQY
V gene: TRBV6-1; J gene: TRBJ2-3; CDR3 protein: ASALAGSTDTQY
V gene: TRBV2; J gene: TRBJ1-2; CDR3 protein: ASRSRQVVGDGYT
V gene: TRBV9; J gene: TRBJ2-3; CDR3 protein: ASSVAAGIKDTQY
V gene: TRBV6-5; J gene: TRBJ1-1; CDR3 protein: ASSYTSGLPEAF
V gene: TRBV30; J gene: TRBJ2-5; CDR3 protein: AWRAGRGSGETQY
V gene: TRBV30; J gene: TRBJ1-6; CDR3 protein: AWSVQGQNSPLH
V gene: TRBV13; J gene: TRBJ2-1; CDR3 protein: ASSRALAPSSYNEQF
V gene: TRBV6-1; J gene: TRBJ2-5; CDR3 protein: ASSEAAPTSFSETQY